A single sample gave rise to the 24 T cell receptor beta chains below, sequenced in a study of post-analysis software for immune sequencing data. Study-wide findings and caveats: In patients, TRBV5-6, TRBV5-1 and TRBV20-1 belonged to five TRBV segments found more frequently than in controls.

No antigen is known for these receptors. Prepared libraries of TCR beta cDNA carried unique molecular identifiers. TCRdb re-analysed the PCR reads in MiXCR, keeping a single row per CDR3 protein. Of 350,000 to 500,000 distinct CDR3 sequences detected, less than 40% appear once; the ten largest clones hold about 7.6%. The sequenced sample was blood. The receptor source for this set is a girl aged 2-10 years with multiple sclerosis.

In its sample, this clonotype was seen a few times. The chain has TRBV12-3 or TRBV12-4 and TRBJ2-7, with a weak D call TRBD1 (6 bases). The CDR3 contains 15 residues. With 5 bases removed from V and 2 bases from J, the gap between germline ends came to 16 bases. CDR3 sequence: CASSLRTAGPYEQYF. In nucleotides, the CDR3 is TGTGCCAGCAGTCTCCGGACAGCCGGCCCCTACGAGCAGTACTTC.

The genes are TRBV28 and TRBJ2-5; D gene ambiguous. The DNA end lines up better with TRBJ2-7; the J call may be wrong. Germline loops: CDR1 MDHEN, CDR2 SYDVKM. The CDR3 spans 11 residues. CDR3: CASSFWSEQYF. DNA of the CDR3: TGTGCCAGCAGTTTTTGGTCCGAGCAGTACTTC.

V usage is TRBV5-1 and J usage is TRBJ2-1, with 9 bases that match TRBD1. Germline-derived CDR1 and CDR2 are SGHRS and YFSETQ. V dropped 0 bases and J dropped 4; count of bases not matched to a gene: 17. This CDR3 comprises 20 residues. The CDR3 spells CASSLEKGTGSVVLYNEQFF. CDR3 nucleotide sequence: TGCGCCAGCAGCTTGGAAAAGGGGACAGGGTCGGTGGTGCTTTACAATGAGCAGTTCTTC. Full variable domain (outside the CDR3, taken from reference TRBV5-1 and TRBJ2-1): KAGVTQTPRYLIKTRGQQVTLSCSPISGHRSVSWYQQTPGQGLQFLFEYFSETQRNKGNFPGRFSGRQFSNSRSEMNVSTLELGDSALYLCASSLEKGTGSVVLYNEQFFGPGTRLTVL.

This chain connects TRBV28 to TRBJ2-7; TRBD1 matches 9 bases. The length of the CDR3 is 15 residues. Trimming removed 4 bases from V and 6 bases from J; junction bases left unmatched: 10. Germline values: CDR1 MDHEN, CDR2 SYDVKM. CDR3 sequence: CASSSPGQGPSEQYF. CDR3 DNA sequence: TGTGCCAGCAGTTCCCCGGGACAGGGTCCCTCCGAGCAGTACTTC.

In its sample, this clonotype was seen a few times. The V call is TRBV27, the J call TRBJ2-6; no clear D. CDR3 length: 13 amino acids. Germline V gene data show CDR1 as MNHEY and CDR2 as SMNVEV (reference sequence). V lost 3 bases, J lost 3 bases, and 3 bases lay in between. The CDR3 DNA sequence: TGTGCCAGCAGTTTTTTTGGGGCCAACGTCCTGACTTTC. Protein product: CASSFFGANVLTF.

This sequence joins TRBV20-1 and TRBJ1-6; 7 bases align to TRBD1. This CDR3 region has 16 residues. The germline V gene encodes CDR1 DFQATT and CDR2 SNEGSKA (reference sequence). V shed 5 bases, J shed 5 bases, and the junction held 12 bases outside the gene matches. The CDR3 reads CSAGRQGAMDNSPLHF. CDR3 in DNA: TGCAGTGCTGGACGACAGGGAGCAATGGATAATTCACCCCTCCACTTT.

The chain employs TRBV20-1 and TRBJ1-5, with 9 bases identical to TRBD1. The CDR3 is made up of 14 amino acids. V lost 5 bases, J lost 4 bases, and 6 bases stayed unmatched. The germline gives CDR1 DFQATT, CDR2 SNEGSKA (reference sequence). CDR3 region: CSALDRGGNQPQHF. CDR3 coding DNA: TGCAGTGCTTTGGACAGGGGAGGAAATCAGCCCCAGCATTTT.

This clonotype has just one count. This chain uses TRBV4-1 with TRBJ2-4; D may be TRBD1 (5 bases). The CDR3 has 14 residues. Germline loops: CDR1 MGHRA, CDR2 YSYEKL. Trimming removed 3 bases from V and 7 bases from J, with 13 bases in between. The CDR3 region is CASSHTQGPNIQYF. In DNA form, the CDR3 reads TGCGCCAGCAGCCACACCCAGGGCCCTAACATTCAGTACTTC.

The gene calls are TRBV4-2 and TRBJ2-3; D unclear. The CDR3 loop spans 15 amino acids. V lost 4 bases to trimming and J lost 5 bases, with 16 bases between them. Per germline, CDR1 LGHNA and CDR2 YNFKEQ. DNA of the CDR3: TGTGCCAGCAGCCCAGTGCTAGGAGATGGAGATACGCAGTATTTT. Encoded protein: CASSPVLGDGDTQYF.

The chain links TRBV7-2 to TRBJ2-7; 8 nucleotides line up with TRBD2. This CDR3 is built from 17 residues. Germline CDR1 SGHTA, CDR2 FQGNSA. V gave up 2 bases and J gave up 3 bases; unmatched junction bases: 12. The CDR3 loop is CASSLNRGLAGIYEQYF. The CDR3, as DNA: TGTGCCAGCAGCTTAAATCGTGGCCTAGCGGGCATCTACGAGCAGTACTTC.

DNA of the CDR3: TGTGCTAGTGCCATAGGGTTCTACTATGGCTACACCTTC. Its protein product is CASAIGFYYGYTF. The V call is TRBV12-5, the J call TRBJ1-2; D ambiguous. Germline V gene lookup returns CDR1 LGHNT and CDR2 FRNRAP. V lost 7 bases to trimming and J lost 3 bases, with 12 bases between them. There are 13 residues in the CDR3.

This chain uses TRBV27 with TRBJ2-5, with TRBD2 matching over 11 bases. CDR3 length: 21 residues. J was trimmed by 11 bases and V by 6 bases; bases with no gene match: 32. Germline lookup yields CDR1 MNHEY and CDR2 SMNVEV (reference sequence). DNA for the CDR3: TGTGCCAGCAGATTGGCCCCTCGTAGGCTAGCGGGGGGTGTACGCTACAATGAGCAGTACTTC. Amino acid sequence: CASRLAPRRLAGGVRYNEQYF.

The J gene is TRBJ2-3, the V gene TRBV29-1; D tentatively reads TRBD1 or TRBD2 (6 bases each). CDR1 is SQVTM and CDR2 is ANQGSEA in the germline V gene. V gave up 8 bases and J gave up 4 bases, with 16 bases separating them. CDR3 length: 13 amino acids. The CDR3 region has the DNA TGCAGCCTATGGGCAGGGGACTCAGATACGCAGTATTTT. Translation gives CSLWAGDSDTQYF.

This clonotype was observed a handful of times. The rearrangement uses TRBV2 and TRBJ1-1; 8 bases match TRBD1. This CDR3 region has 14 residues. Germline-derived CDR1 and CDR2 are SNHLY and FYNNEI. V shed 4 bases and J 1 base; nucleotides not matched to a gene: 2. The CDR3 coding sequence is TGTGCCAGCAGTGGCGGGACAGGGAACACTGAAGCTTTCTTT. Translating gives CASSGGTGNTEAFF.

The chain joins TRBV27 to TRBJ2-1; TRBD1 aligns across 8 bases. This CDR3 contains 15 residues. Germline loops: CDR1 MNHEY, CDR2 SMNVEV (reference sequence). The junction had 12 bases not matched to a gene; V was cut back by 1 base and J by 13 bases. The CDR3 nucleotides are TGTGCCAGCAGTTTATTGGCCAGGGGGCAGGAGACCCAGTTCTTC. Its protein product is CASSLLARGQETQFF.

This clonotype was observed a handful of times. The genes are TRBV12-3 or TRBV12-4 and TRBJ2-1; the D is unclear. This CDR3 is built from 16 residues. V lost 4 bases and J lost 0, with 13 bases in between. DNA for the CDR3: TGTGCCAGCAGTTCTATCGACCTTGGCTCCTACAATGAGCAGTTCTTC. Translating it yields CASSSIDLGSYNEQFF.

The J gene is TRBJ2-5, the V gene TRBV24-1; perhaps D is TRBD1 or TRBD2 (5 bases each). This CDR3 has 13 residues. Trimming cost V 3 bases and J 3 bases, with 7 bases left between them. From germline, CDR1 is KGHDR and CDR2 SFDVKD. The CDR3 DNA reads as TGTGCCACCAGTGATGGGACCGAAGAGACCCAGTACTTC. Its translation: CATSDGTEETQYF.

The V and J genes are TRBV3-1 and TRBJ1-2; 9 nucleotides align to TRBD1. Germline V gene lookup returns CDR1 LGHDT and CDR2 YNNKEL (reference sequence). Trimming took 5 bases from V and 8 from J; bases not matched to a gene: 9. The CDR3 extends over 14 amino acids. In DNA form, the CDR3 reads TGTGCCAGCAGCAATACCGGGACAGGGCGAGGCTACACCTTC. This encodes CASSNTGTGRGYTF.

The CDR3 DNA sequence: TGTGCCAGCAGCTCCGACCGACAGAGTCCCTATGGCTACACCTTC. Translation: CASSSDRQSPYGYTF. V and J are TRBV7-9 and TRBJ1-2; D might be TRBD1 (5 bases). Germline values: CDR1 SEHNR, CDR2 FQNEAQ (reference sequence). V was clipped by 4 bases and J by 4 bases, with 16 bases between them. The CDR3 sequence is 15 residues long.

The rearrangement links TRBV28 to TRBJ2-5; TRBD1 aligns across 8 bases. Looked up from germline, CDR1 is MDHEN and CDR2 is SYDVKM. Losses at the gene ends were 7 bases for V and 1 base for J; bases not matched to a gene: 5. This CDR3 is built from 14 residues. CDR3 amino acids: CASTRTGIQETQYF. The CDR3, as DNA: TGTGCCAGCACCCGGACAGGGATCCAAGAGACCCAGTACTTC. Full variable domain (rest looked up from reference TRBV28 and TRBJ2-5): DVKVTQSSRYLVKRTGEKVFLECVQDMDHENMFWYRQDPGLGLRLIYFSYDVKMKEKGDIPEGYSVSREKKERFSLILESASTNQTSMYLCASTRTGIQETQYFGPGTRLLVL.

The sample holds a few counts of this clonotype. The chain is built from TRBV29-1 and TRBJ2-5, with 12 bases identical to TRBD1. Germline V gene data show CDR1 as SQVTM and CDR2 as ANQGSEA. J was trimmed by 5 bases and V by 0 bases; bases with no gene match: 10. CDR3 length equals 17 residues. The CDR3, as DNA: TGCAGCGTTGAAGATCTGGGACAGGGGGCAAGTAGGGAGACCCAGTACTTC. This encodes CSVEDLGQGASRETQYF.

This clonotype was seen only a few times. A much larger clone is a single base away; this may be a read error. This CDR3 reads CASSYPLQGPGYGYTF. The CDR3 DNA reads as TGTGCCAGCAGTTACCCTTTACAGGGTCCTGGCTATGGCTACACCTTC. The chain employs TRBV6-6 and TRBJ1-2; D may be TRBD1 (6 bases). Germline V gives CDR1 MNHNY, CDR2 SVGAGI (reference sequence). The length of the CDR3 is 16 residues. V gave up 2 bases and J gave up 4 bases, with 17 bases separating them.

This clonotype was observed a handful of times. The J gene is TRBJ2-5, the V gene TRBV28; the match to TRBD2 covers 10 bases. Germline V gives CDR1 MDHEN, CDR2 SYDVKM. V was clipped by 5 bases and J by 5 bases; unmatched bases: 8. This CDR3 has 15 residues. The CDR3 is CASSGQRGGLETQYF. CDR3 in DNA: TGTGCCAGCAGTGGGCAGCGGGGGGGCCTTGAGACCCAGTACTTC. Full variable domain (remainder filled in from reference TRBV28 and TRBJ2-5): DVKVTQSSRYLVKRTGEKVFLECVQDMDHENMFWYRQDPGLGLRLIYFSYDVKMKEKGDIPEGYSVSREKKERFSLILESASTNQTSMYLCASSGQRGGLETQYFGPGTRLLVL.

This clonotype came up a few times. The chain employs TRBV7-9 and TRBJ2-2; possible D gene TRBD2, 6 bases. CDR1 is SEHNR, CDR2 FQNEAQ, per germline (reference sequence). The CDR3 loop spans 15 amino acids. V gave up 5 bases and J gave up 2 bases, with 12 bases separating them. As DNA, the CDR3 is TGTGCCAGCAGCCCCGGGACTCCTAACACCGGGGAGCTGTTTTTT. This sequence encodes CASSPGTPNTGELFF.